This entry describes one T cell receptor (beta chain). The sample comes from a study of blood T cell repertoires in COVID-19. V lost 4 bases and J 6 bases, leaving 8 bases between the germline ends. The CDR3 is 12 amino acids. The germline V gene has CDR1 SEHNR and CDR2 FQNEAQ (reference sequence). This table comes from immunoSEQ multiplex PCR, and its TCRdb copy is limited to in-frame clones, with some not included. The sample lists around 360,000 clones, roughly 87% occurring once. The sequencing input was PBMCs or T cells enriched from blood (not recorded which). This sequence was found in a woman in her twenties or thirties who had recovered from COVID-19. This rearrangement joins TRBV7-9 to TRBJ2-3; D is unclear. The CDR3 is CASSSGSDTQYF. CDR3 coding DNA: TGTGCCAGCAGCTCGGGTTCGGATACGCAGTATTTT.